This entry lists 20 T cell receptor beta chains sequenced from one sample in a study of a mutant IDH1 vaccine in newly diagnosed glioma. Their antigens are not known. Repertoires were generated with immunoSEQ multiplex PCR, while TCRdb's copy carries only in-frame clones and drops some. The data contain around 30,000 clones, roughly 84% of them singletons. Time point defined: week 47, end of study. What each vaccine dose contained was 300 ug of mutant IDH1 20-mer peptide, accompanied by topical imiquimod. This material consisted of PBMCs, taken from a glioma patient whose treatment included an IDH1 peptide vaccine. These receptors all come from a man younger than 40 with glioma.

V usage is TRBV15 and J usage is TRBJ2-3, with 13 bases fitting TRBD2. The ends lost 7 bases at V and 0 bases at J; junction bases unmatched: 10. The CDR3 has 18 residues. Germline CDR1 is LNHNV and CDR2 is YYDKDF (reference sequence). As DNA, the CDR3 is TGTGCCACCAACCCTGGACTAGCGGGGGTTTCTAGCACAGATACGCAGTATTTT. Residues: CATNPGLAGVSSTDTQYF.

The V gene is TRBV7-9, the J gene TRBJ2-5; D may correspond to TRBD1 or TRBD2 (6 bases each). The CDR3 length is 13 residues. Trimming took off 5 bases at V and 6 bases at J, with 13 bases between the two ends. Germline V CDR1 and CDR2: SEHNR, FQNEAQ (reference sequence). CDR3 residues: CASSPQGRKTQYF. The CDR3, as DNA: TGTGCCAGCAGCCCTCAGGGGAGGAAGACCCAGTACTTC.

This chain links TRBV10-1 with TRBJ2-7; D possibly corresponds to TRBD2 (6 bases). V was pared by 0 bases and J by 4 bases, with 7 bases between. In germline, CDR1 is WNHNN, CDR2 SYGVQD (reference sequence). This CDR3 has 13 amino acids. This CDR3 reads CASSESGGYEQYF. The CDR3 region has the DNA TGCGCCAGCAGTGAGTCAGGAGGGTACGAGCAGTACTTC.

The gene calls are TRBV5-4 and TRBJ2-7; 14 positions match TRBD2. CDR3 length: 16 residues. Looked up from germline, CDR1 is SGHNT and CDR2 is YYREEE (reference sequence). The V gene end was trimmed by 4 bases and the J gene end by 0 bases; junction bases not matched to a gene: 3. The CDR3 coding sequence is TGTGCCAGCAGCCCGGGACTAGCGGGGGACTCCTACGAGCAGTACTTC. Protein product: CASSPGLAGDSYEQYF.

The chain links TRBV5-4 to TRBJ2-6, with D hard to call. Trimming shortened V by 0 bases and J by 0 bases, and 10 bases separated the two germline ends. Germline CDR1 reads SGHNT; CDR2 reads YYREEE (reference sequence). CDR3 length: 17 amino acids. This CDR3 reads CASSLGYRDSGANVLTF. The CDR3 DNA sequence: TGTGCCAGCAGCTTGGGGTATAGGGACTCTGGGGCCAACGTCCTGACTTTC.

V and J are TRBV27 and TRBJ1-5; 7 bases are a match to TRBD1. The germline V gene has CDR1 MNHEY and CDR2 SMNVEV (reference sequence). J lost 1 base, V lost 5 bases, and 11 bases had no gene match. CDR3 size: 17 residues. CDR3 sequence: CASSPGQRDGSNQPQHF. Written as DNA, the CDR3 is TGTGCCAGCAGTCCGGGACAGAGAGACGGAAGCAATCAGCCCCAGCATTTT.

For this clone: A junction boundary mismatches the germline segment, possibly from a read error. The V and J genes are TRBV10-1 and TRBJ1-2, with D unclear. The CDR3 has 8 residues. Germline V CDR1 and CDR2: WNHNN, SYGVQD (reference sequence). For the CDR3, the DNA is TGCGCCAGCAGGGCCGGGATCTTC. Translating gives CASRAGIF.

In DNA, the CDR3 is TGCGCCAGCAGCTTGACAGGGGAAAACAACATCTACGAGCAGTACTTC. Translation: CASSLTGENNIYEQYF. The chain recombines TRBV5-1 with TRBJ2-7; 7 nucleotides agree with TRBD1. CDR1 is SGHRS, CDR2 YFSETQ, per germline. The CDR3 is 16 residues long. V lost 1 base, J lost 3 bases, and 10 bases stayed unmatched. Full variable domain (outside the CDR3, taken from reference TRBV5-1 and TRBJ2-7): KAGVTQTPRYLIKTRGQQVTLSCSPISGHRSVSWYQQTPGQGLQFLFEYFSETQRNKGNFPGRFSGRQFSNSRSEMNVSTLELGDSALYLCASSLTGENNIYEQYFGPGTRLTVT.

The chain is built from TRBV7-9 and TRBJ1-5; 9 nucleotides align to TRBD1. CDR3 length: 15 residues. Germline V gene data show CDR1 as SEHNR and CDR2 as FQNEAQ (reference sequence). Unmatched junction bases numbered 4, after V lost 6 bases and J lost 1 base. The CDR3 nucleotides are TGTGCCAGCAGTCGGACAGGGGCCAGCAATCAGCCCCAGCATTTT. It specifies CASSRTGASNQPQHF.

CDR3 residues: CASSDPGQAYEQYF. As DNA, the CDR3 is TGTGCCAGCAGTGACCCGGGACAGGCCTACGAGCAGTACTTC. The genes are TRBV2 and TRBJ2-7; 8 positions agree with TRBD1. The CDR3 contains 14 residues. The J segment lost 2 bases and the V segment lost 3 bases, leaving 3 bases of the junction unmatched. Germline V gene sequence: CDR1 SNHLY, CDR2 FYNNEI.

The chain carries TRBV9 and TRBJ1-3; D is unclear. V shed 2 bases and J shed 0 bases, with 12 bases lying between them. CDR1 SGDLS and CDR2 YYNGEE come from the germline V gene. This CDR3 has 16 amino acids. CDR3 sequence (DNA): TGTGCCAGCAGCGTTCGGCCTATGAACTCTGGAAACACCATATATTTT. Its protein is CASSVRPMNSGNTIYF.

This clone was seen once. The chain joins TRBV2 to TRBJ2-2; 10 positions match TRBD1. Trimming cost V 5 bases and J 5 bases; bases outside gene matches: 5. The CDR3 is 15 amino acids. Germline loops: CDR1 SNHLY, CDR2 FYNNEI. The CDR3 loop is CASSPWDRGTGELFF. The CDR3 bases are TGTGCCAGCAGTCCGTGGGACAGGGGAACCGGGGAGCTGTTTTTT.

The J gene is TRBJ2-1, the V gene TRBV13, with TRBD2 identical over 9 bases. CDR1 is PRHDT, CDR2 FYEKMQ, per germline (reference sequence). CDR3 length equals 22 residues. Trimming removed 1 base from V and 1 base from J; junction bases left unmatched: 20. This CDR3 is CASSLEYHRDSGSDSSYNEQFF. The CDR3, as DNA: TGTGCCAGCAGCTTAGAGTATCACAGGGATAGCGGGAGTGATAGTTCCTACAATGAGCAGTTCTTC.

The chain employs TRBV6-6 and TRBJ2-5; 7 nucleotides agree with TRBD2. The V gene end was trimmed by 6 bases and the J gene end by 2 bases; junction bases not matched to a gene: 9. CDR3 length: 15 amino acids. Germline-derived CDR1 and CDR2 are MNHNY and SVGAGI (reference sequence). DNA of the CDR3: TGTGCCAGCAGGTCGGGGGAGGGCAGGCAAGAGACCCAGTACTTC. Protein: CASRSGEGRQETQYF.

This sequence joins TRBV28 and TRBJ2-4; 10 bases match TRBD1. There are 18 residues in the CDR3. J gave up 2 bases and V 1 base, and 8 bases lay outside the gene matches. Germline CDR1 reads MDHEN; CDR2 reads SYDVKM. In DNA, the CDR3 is TGTGCCAGCAGTTTATCTCCGGGACAGGGGAGGACCAAAAACATTCAGTACTTC. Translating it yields CASSLSPGQGRTKNIQYF.

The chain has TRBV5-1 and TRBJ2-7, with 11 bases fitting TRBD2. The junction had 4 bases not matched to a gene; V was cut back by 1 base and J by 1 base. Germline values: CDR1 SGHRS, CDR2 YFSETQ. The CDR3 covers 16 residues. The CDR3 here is CASSLIAGGPSYEQYF. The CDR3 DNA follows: TGCGCCAGCAGCTTGATAGCGGGAGGGCCTTCCTACGAGCAGTACTTC.

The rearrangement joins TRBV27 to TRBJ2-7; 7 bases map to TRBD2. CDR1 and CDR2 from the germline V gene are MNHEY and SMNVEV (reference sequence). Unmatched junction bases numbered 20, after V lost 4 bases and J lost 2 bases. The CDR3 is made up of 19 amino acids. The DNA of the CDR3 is TGTGCCAGCAGTTCTCGCGGGGGAGGGGTGGCTAGCGGTGCCTACGAGCAGTACTTC. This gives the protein CASSSRGGGVASGAYEQYF.

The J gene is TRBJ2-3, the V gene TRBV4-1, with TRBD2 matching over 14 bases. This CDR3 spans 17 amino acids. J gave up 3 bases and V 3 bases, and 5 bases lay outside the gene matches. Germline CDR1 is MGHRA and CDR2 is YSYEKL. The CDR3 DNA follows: TGCGCCAGCAGCCAGGGGGGACTAGCGGGAGCGACAGATACGCAGTATTTT. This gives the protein CASSQGGLAGATDTQYF.

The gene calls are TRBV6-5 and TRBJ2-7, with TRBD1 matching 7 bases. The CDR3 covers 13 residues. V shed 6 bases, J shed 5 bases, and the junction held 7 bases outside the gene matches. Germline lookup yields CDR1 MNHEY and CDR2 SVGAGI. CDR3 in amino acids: CASSRQGRDEQYF. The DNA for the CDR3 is TGTGCCAGCAGCCGACAGGGTCGGGACGAGCAGTACTTC.

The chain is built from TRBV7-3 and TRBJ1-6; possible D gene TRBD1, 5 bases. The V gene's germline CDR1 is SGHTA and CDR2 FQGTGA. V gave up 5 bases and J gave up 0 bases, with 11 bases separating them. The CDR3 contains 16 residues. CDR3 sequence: CASSRDSSSYNSPLHF. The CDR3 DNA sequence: TGTGCCAGCAGCCGAGACAGTAGCTCCTATAATTCACCCCTCCACTTT. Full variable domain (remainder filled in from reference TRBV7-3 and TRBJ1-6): GAGVSQTPSNKVTEKGKYVELRCDPISGHTALYWYRQSLGQGPEFLIYFQGTGAADDSGLPNDRFFAVRPEGSVSTLKIQRTERGDSAVYLCASSRDSSSYNSPLHFGNGTRLTVT.